These 14 T cell receptor beta chains originate from one sample sequenced in a study of neoadjuvant anti-PD-1 for oral cavity cancer. The time point was: after neoadjuvant nivolumab, at surgical resection. Profiled with immunoSEQ multiplex PCR; TCRdb holds only in-frame clones, not every one. This sample has some 22,000 clones, with 26% found just once. Source: tumor tissue, taken after nivolumab (anti-PD-1) treatment. All receptors come from a person between 40 and 79 years old with oral cavity squamous cell carcinoma.

This clone was seen ten or more times. This chain links TRBV6-6 with TRBJ1-2, with D possibly TRBD1 on 5 matching bases. The V end lost 6 bases, the J end lost 8 bases, and 10 bases lay between the germline ends. There are 11 residues in the CDR3. The germline gives CDR1 MNHNY, CDR2 SVGAGI (reference sequence). This CDR3 reads CASRWGDGYTF. DNA for the CDR3: TGTGCCAGCAGATGGGGGGACGGCTACACCTTC.

This clone was recorded a few times. The CDR3, as DNA: TGCGCCAGCAGCGTAGGGACAGGTTATACCTACGAGCAGTACTTC. It translates to CASSVGTGYTYEQYF. V is TRBV5-1 and J is TRBJ2-7; 8 bases match TRBD1. V dropped 4 bases and J dropped 2; count of bases not matched to a gene: 8. The CDR3 contains 15 residues. The germline gives CDR1 SGHRS, CDR2 YFSETQ.

The chain couples TRBV29-1 to TRBJ2-7, with TRBD1 matching over 11 bases. Germline CDR1 reads SQVTM; CDR2 reads ANQGSEA. The length of the CDR3 is 15 residues. V lost 2 bases to trimming and J lost 3 bases; unmatched junction nucleotides: 6. In nucleotides, the CDR3 is TGCAGCGTTGAAATACCGGGACAGGGGGGCTACGAGCAGTACTTC. Protein product: CSVEIPGQGGYEQYF.

This sequence joins TRBV9 and TRBJ1-5; D not resolved. The CDR3 length is 14 residues. Germline CDR1 reads SGDLS; CDR2 reads YYNGEE. Trimming shortened V by 0 bases and J by 7 bases, and 11 bases separated the two germline ends. This CDR3 reads CASSVGQPGQPQHF. The CDR3 DNA is TGTGCCAGCAGCGTAGGGCAGCCGGGACAGCCCCAGCATTTT.

J is TRBJ2-3 and V is TRBV15; no definite D call. The V and J ends lost 0 bases and 6 bases respectively, with 7 bases between them. This CDR3 has 13 residues. CDR1 and CDR2 (germline): LNHNV, YYDKDF (reference sequence). The CDR3 DNA reads as TGTGCCACCAGCAGAGATTCCGGGGATACGCAGTATTTT. It codes for CATSRDSGDTQYF.

V is TRBV7-9 and J is TRBJ2-7, with D unclear. Germline assignment: CDR1 SEHNR and CDR2 FQNEAQ (reference sequence). V shed 1 base and J shed 6 bases, with 13 bases lying between them. CDR3 length equals 14 residues. The CDR3 nucleotides are TGTGCCAGCAGCTTAGGATCGTGGGTCCGCGAGCAGTACTTC. Its protein product is CASSLGSWVREQYF.

This clone was seen at least ten times. The J gene is TRBJ2-2, the V gene TRBV29-1; TRBD1 matches 7 bases. The CDR3 has 15 amino acids. V dropped 3 bases and J dropped 6; count of bases not matched to a gene: 10. The germline gives CDR1 SQVTM, CDR2 ANQGSEA. CDR3 sequence: CSVESRQGVAGELFF. The CDR3 DNA is TGCAGCGTTGAGTCGCGGCAGGGGGTCGCCGGGGAGCTGTTTTTT.

This chain links TRBV25-1 with TRBJ2-7; D is unclear. V was trimmed by 6 bases and J by 7 bases, leaving 10 bases between them. This CDR3 has 11 residues. Germline CDR1 MGHDK, CDR2 SYGVNS. The CDR3 is CASRYVGEQYF. DNA for the CDR3: TGTGCCAGCAGGTATGTAGGTGAGCAGTACTTC.

J is TRBJ1-2 and V is TRBV29-1; TRBD1 is a possible D gene (5 bases). This CDR3 contains 15 residues. CDR1 is SQVTM and CDR2 is ANQGSEA in the germline V gene. Trimming removed 6 bases from V and 2 bases from J, with 19 bases in between. CDR3: CSVEIIGVRNYGYTF. CDR3 bases: TGCAGCGTCGAAATCATAGGGGTACGGAACTATGGCTACACCTTC. The whole variable domain, filled in from reference TRBV29-1 and TRBJ1-2, reads SAVISQKPSRDICQRGTSLTIQCQVDSQVTMMFWYRQQPGQSLTLIATANQGSEATYESGFVIDKFPISRPNLTFSTLTVSNMSPEDSSIYLCSVEIIGVRNYGYTFGSGTRLTVV.

This clone has just a few counts. The chain uses TRBV7-6 and TRBJ1-1, with 8 bases that match TRBD1. V lost 4 bases, J lost 1 base, and 2 bases stayed unmatched. The CDR3 has 14 amino acids. Germline values: CDR1 SGHVS, CDR2 FNYEAQ. The CDR3 DNA follows: TGTGCCAGCAGCTCGGACAGGGCGAACACTGAAGCTTTCTTT. It specifies CASSSDRANTEAFF. Variable domain in full (rest from reference TRBV7-6 and TRBJ1-1): GAGVSQSPRYKVTKRGQDVALRCDPISGHVSLYWYRQALGQGPEFLTYFNYEAQQDKSGLPNDRFSAERPEGSISTLTIQRTEQRDSAMYRCASSSDRANTEAFFGQGTRLTVV.

The gene calls are TRBV6-5 and TRBJ2-7, with D maybe TRBD2 (6 bases). The CDR3 runs to 15 residues. Germline V gene sequence: CDR1 MNHEY, CDR2 SVGAGI. V lost 4 bases and J lost 0, with 13 bases in between. For the CDR3, the DNA is TGTGCCAGCAGTTCGAATGGAGGGAACTCCTACGAGCAGTACTTC. Translating gives CASSSNGGNSYEQYF.

This clone came up a few times. The gene calls are TRBV14 and TRBJ2-6, with unresolved D. Per germline, CDR1 SGHDN and CDR2 FVKESK. The germline V and J ends were trimmed by 1 base and 1 base, with 5 bases remaining between them. This CDR3 spans 15 amino acids. As DNA, the CDR3 is TGTGCCAGCAGCCAAGGTTGGTCTGGGGCCAACGTCCTGACTTTC. Amino acid sequence: CASSQGWSGANVLTF.

This clone has a handful of counts. The rearrangement links TRBV7-3 to TRBJ2-2; no clear D gene. There are 12 residues in the CDR3. Germline-derived CDR1 and CDR2 are SGHTA and FQGTGA. V was pared by 2 bases and J by 7 bases, with 5 bases between. CDR3 sequence reads: CASSLAVGELFF. The CDR3 region has the DNA TGTGCCAGCAGCTTAGCGGTCGGGGAGCTGTTTTTT.

The genes are TRBV13 and TRBJ2-3, with 7 bases that match TRBD1. Germline V gene lookup returns CDR1 PRHDT and CDR2 FYEKMQ (reference sequence). The CDR3 totals 18 residues. J was trimmed by 2 bases and V by 8 bases; bases with no gene match: 19. The CDR3 DNA reads as TGTGCCAGCGAAAGTATCCTATACAGGGGCGGAATCACAGATACGCAGTATTTT. It is translated as CASESILYRGGITDTQYF.